The 9 T cell receptor beta chains given below trace back to one sample, sequenced in a study of response to subunit inactivated influenza vaccine. TCRdb called the RT-PCR reads again in MiXCR, with one record for every CDR3 protein. The table has roughly 700,000 distinct CDR3 sequences, approximately 13% seen once. The input for sequencing was PBMCs from blood, taken roughly 15 days before vaccination. These receptors all stem from a man aged 50 to 59 who received an inactivated influenza vaccine.

The V gene is TRBV6-5, the J gene TRBJ2-7; D possibly corresponds to TRBD1 (6 bases). The germline V gene has CDR1 MNHEY and CDR2 SVGAGI. The CDR3 has 17 residues. The V gene lost 4 bases and the J gene lost 5 bases, with 24 bases spanning the gap. In DNA, the CDR3 is TGTGCCAGCAGTTTCCCCAGGACAGCGCCTTCATTTCACGAGCAGTACTTC. Translation: CASSFPRTAPSFHEQYF.

The sample holds many counts of this clonotype. V is TRBV29-1 and J is TRBJ2-7; either TRBD1 or TRBD2 may fit D (5 bases each). The V end was cut by 3 bases, the J end by 0 bases, with 12 bases between. CDR3 size: 14 residues. Germline CDR1 reads SQVTM; CDR2 reads ANQGSEA. DNA of the CDR3: TGCAGCGTTGATGGGACGGGTAGCTCCTACGAGCAGTACTTC. It translates to CSVDGTGSSYEQYF.

This clonotype was found a few times. The V gene is TRBV12-3 or TRBV12-4, the J gene TRBJ1-2; no clear D. The CDR3 runs 14 residues. V was shortened by 4 bases and J by 1 base, with 10 bases between the two germline ends. This CDR3 is CASSYNSLNYGYTF. The CDR3 DNA reads TGTGCCAGCAGTTATAACAGCCTTAACTATGGCTACACCTTC.

This clonotype occurred a few times. This chain connects TRBV11-2 to TRBJ2-1; D is ambiguous. Per germline, CDR1 SGHAT and CDR2 FQNNGV. Trimming took 0 bases from V and 5 from J, leaving 5 bases between them. This CDR3 contains 13 residues. The DNA for the CDR3 is TGTGCCAGCAGCTTAGAGAGGAACAATGAGCAGTTCTTC. Its protein is CASSLERNNEQFF.

This clonotype showed up just a few times. CDR3 nucleotides: TGTGCCAGCAGTCTTAACGGACAGCTATCTTTTGGAACAGATACGCAGTATTTT. It specifies CASSLNGQLSFGTDTQYF. The chain combines TRBV7-2 with TRBJ2-3, with D possibly being TRBD1 (6 bases). Germline assignment: CDR1 SGHTA and CDR2 FQGNSA. This CDR3 spans 18 amino acids. Trimming removed 6 bases from V and 3 bases from J, with 25 bases in between. Filled out from reference TRBV7-2 and TRBJ2-3, the complete variable domain reads GAGVSQSPSNKVTEKGKDVELRCDPISGHTALYWYRQSLGQGLEFLIYFQGNSAPDKSGLPSDRFSAERTGGSVSTLTIQRTQQEDSAVYLCASSLNGQLSFGTDTQYFGPGTRLTVL.

This chain links TRBV7-9 with TRBJ1-1; tentative D call: TRBD1 (5 bases). Per the germline V gene, CDR1 is SEHNR and CDR2 is FQNEAQ (reference sequence). The germline V and J ends were trimmed by 5 bases and 4 bases, with 14 bases remaining between them. The CDR3 loop spans 14 amino acids. CDR3 bases: TGTGCCAGCAGCCCCCCCCGGGGGGGCACTGAAGCTTTCTTT. Translating gives CASSPPRGGTEAFF.

In this sample, this clonotype turned up a few times. The chain couples TRBV9 to TRBJ2-7; 12 nucleotides line up with TRBD1. The CDR3 runs to 18 residues. The germline CDR1 and CDR2 sequences are SGDLS and YYNGEE. The trim removed 3 bases at V and 2 bases at J, leaving 12 bases unmatched. CDR3 loop: CASSGGQGAATRPYEQYF. DNA for the CDR3: TGTGCCAGCAGCGGGGGACAGGGGGCCGCAACACGCCCCTACGAGCAGTACTTC.

The chain carries TRBV11-2 and TRBJ1-2, with 10 bases aligning to TRBD1. The CDR3 has 16 residues. V shed 0 bases, J shed 1 base, and the junction held 2 bases outside the gene matches. The germline V gene has CDR1 SGHAT and CDR2 FQNNGV. The CDR3 nucleotides read TGTGCCAGCAGCTTAGAGAGGACAGGGGGTAACTATGGCTACACCTTC. This sequence encodes CASSLERTGGNYGYTF.

This chain connects TRBV29-1 to TRBJ2-7; D is unclear. Per germline, CDR1 SQVTM and CDR2 ANQGSEA. Trimming stripped 7 bases from V and 1 base from J, with 14 bases between. This CDR3 contains 13 residues. CDR3 protein: CSALTVTSYEQYF. The CDR3 DNA reads as TGCAGCGCCCTAACGGTTACATCCTACGAGCAGTACTTC.